This TCR beta chain originates from a study of T cells in Graves' hyperthyroidism and ophthalmopathy. Study background: At initial diagnosis, before any treatment had begun, peripheral blood was obtained. Study results and caveats: From stable hyperthyroidism, ophthalmopathy was separated by a 13 V-J model. Most thyroid clonotypes with frequency above 0.001 were detected in blood.

RNA transcripts yielded amplified TCR beta CDR3 regions. First-round RT-PCR targeting the TCR CDR3 was performed with the HTBI primer set. TCRdb re-derived calls from the multiplex PCR reads in MiXCR, one entry per CDR3 protein. The table lists some 250,000 distinct CDR3 sequences, about 15% of them singletons, with roughly 13% in the top ten. V was pared by 5 bases and J by 0 bases, with 14 bases between. The CDR3 contains 16 residues. Germline V gene lookup returns CDR1 SGHVS and CDR2 FNYEAQ. In this sample, this clonotype turned up many times. The antigen remains unidentified. Patients between 18 and 65 years old had hyperthyroidism, newly diagnosed and lasting under 2 months.

This chain joins TRBV7-6 and TRBJ2-1, with D tentatively TRBD1 or TRBD2 (5 bases each). Sequencing used blood. The TCR sequence derives from a middle-aged woman with Graves' hyperthyroidism that later progressed to Graves' ophthalmopathy. This chain's CDR3 is CASSQWTGTSYNEQFF. DNA of the CDR3: TGTGCCAGCAGCCAATGGACTGGGACCTCCTACAATGAGCAGTTCTTC.